This T cell receptor (beta chain) was documented in a study of cytomegalovirus exposure and HLA in healthy donors. About the study: The early release's HLA-typed donors yielded 65 million to 85 million unique TCRs.

Between the trimmed V and J ends, which lost 1 base and 4 bases, there was a span of 13 bases. The CDR3 spans 15 residues. Per germline, CDR1 MNHNS and CDR2 SASEGT. It was with 60 Vbeta and 13 Jbeta primers that the PCR ran. Libraries were prepared by immunoSEQ multiplex PCR; TCRdb keeps only in-frame clonotypes and omits some of them. The sample includes approximately 150,000 clones, 70% to 80% of them seen just once. The chain couples TRBV6-1 to TRBJ1-1; no clear D gene. The TCR sequence derives from a man younger than 35 in good health and CMV-seropositive. Sequencing used PBMCs. The CDR3 nucleotides are TGTGCCAGCAGTGAAGTTATGCTGCTAGGCACTGAAGCTTTCTTT. It specifies CASSEVMLLGTEAFF.